This is a list of T cell receptor beta chains from one sample in a study of blood T cells in healthy people across ages. In TCRdb, the 5' RACE reads were re-called with MiXCR into one record per CDR3 protein. This sample has approximately 800,000 distinct CDR3 sequences, with 46% found just once. The sequenced material came from blood. The receptors were sampled from a man older than 75 in good health. Each CDR3 is given with its conserved first and last residue. Fields, in order: J gene, clone size, V gene, D gene, CDR3 DNA, CDR3 protein. The D gene is left open where the match is weak. Clone size is given for some rows only: seen once, a few or many times, or a class if the clone is expanded.

TRBJ2-2,.,TRBV12-3/TRBV12-4,.,TGTGCCAGCAGTTTAAGAGAGCGGTTAACCGGGGAGCTGTTTTTT,CASSLRERLTGELFF
TRBJ2-3,few,TRBV12-3/TRBV12-4,.,TGTGCCAGCCGCAGACAGGCGGGCGATACGCAGTATTTT,CASRRQAGDTQYF
TRBJ2-4,few,TRBV24-1,TRBD1,TGTGCCACCAGTGACTCGGGACAGGGGTTTTTGGAGCAGTACTTC,CATSDSGQGFLEQYF
TRBJ1-6,few,TRBV7-2,TRBD1,TGTGCCAGCAGCAAGACAGGGCTCGATTCACCCCTCCACTTT,CASSKTGLDSPLHF
TRBJ2-1,.,TRBV13,TRBD2,TGTGCCAGCGGCCCACGGGAATCCGGGACTAGCGGATACAATGAGCAGTTCTTC,CASGPRESGTSGYNEQFF
TRBJ1-6,.,TRBV20-1,TRBD1,TGCAGTGCCCGGACAGGGTTGGATTCACCCCTCCACTTT,CSARTGLDSPLHF
TRBJ2-1,.,TRBV28,.,TGTGCCAGCAGTTTAATAAGCCCGAGCTCCTACAATGAGCAGTTCTTC,CASSLISPSSYNEQFF
TRBJ2-1,.,TRBV12-3/TRBV12-4,.,TGTGCCAGCACCGCCCTCCAGGGGGGAGCCTACAATGAGCAGTTCTTC,CASTALQGGAYNEQFF
TRBJ1-5,.,TRBV28,.,TGTGCCAGCAGTTGGGGAAATCAGCCCCAGCATTTT,CASSWGNQPQHF
TRBJ2-3,many,TRBV10-3,.,TGTGCCATCTTCATCCAGGGGCCCCGCACAGATACGCAGTATTTT,CAIFIQGPRTDTQYF
TRBJ1-5,.,TRBV18,.,TGTGCCAGCTCACCGGACAGTTCAAGTCAGCCCCAGCATTTT,CASSPDSSSQPQHF
TRBJ1-2,.,TRBV12-3/TRBV12-4,TRBD1,TGTGCCAGCAGTCACGGACAGGGAAGCTATGGCTACACCTTC,CASSHGQGSYGYTF
TRBJ1-2,.,TRBV28,.,TGTGCCAGCCGACTCGTGGAACATTCGGGCTACACCTTC,CASRLVEHSGYTF
TRBJ2-5,.,TRBV29-1,TRBD2,TGCAGCATCTTAGCGGGAGGGCTTGGCGAGACCCAGTACTTC,CSILAGGLGETQYF
TRBJ1-1,.,TRBV6-6,.,TGTGCCAGCAGTTACAGCCGGGTGAACACTGAAGCTTTCTTT,CASSYSRVNTEAFF
TRBJ2-7,.,TRBV20-1,.,TGCAGTGCTAGCCCCCACGGAAACGAGCAGTACTTC,CSASPHGNEQYF
TRBJ2-6,.,TRBV9,.,TGTGCCAGCAGCGTAGTTGGGGGTGCTGGGGCCAACGTCCTGACTTTC,CASSVVGGAGANVLTF
TRBJ2-1,.,TRBV20-1,.,TGCAGTGCTACCCTTGGCGGCGTCTCCTACAATGAGCAGTTCTTC,CSATLGGVSYNEQFF
TRBJ2-7,few,TRBV7-2,TRBD2,TGTGCCAGCAGCCCCCGACTAGCGGGAAGATACGAGCAGTACTTC,CASSPRLAGRYEQYF
TRBJ2-3,few,TRBV4-3,TRBD2,TGCGCCAGCAGCCAAGACAGGACTAGCGGGAGGTTGGCAGATACGCAGTATTTT,CASSQDRTSGRLADTQYF
TRBJ2-6,.,TRBV7-3,.,TGTGCCAGCAGCTTAAACGGGCTTGCTGGGGCCAACGCCCTGACTTTC,CASSLNGLAGANALTF
TRBJ1-4,many,TRBV29-1,.,TGCAGCGTTGAACTGGGGACAAATGAAAAACTGTTTTTT,CSVELGTNEKLFF
TRBJ2-1,few,TRBV20-1,TRBD2,TGCAGTGCACCGTCACTAGCGGGGGACGGCAATGAGCAGTTCTTC,CSAPSLAGDGNEQFF
TRBJ1-1,.,TRBV18,.,TGTGCCAGCTCAACCCTACCACAGGGAACGAACACTGAAGCTTTCTTT,CASSTLPQGTNTEAFF
TRBJ2-5,.,TRBV24-1,TRBD2,TGTGCCACCAGTGATGTCACTAGCGGGAAGGAAGAGACCCAGTACTTC,CATSDVTSGKEETQYF
TRBJ2-7,few,TRBV5-1,.,TGCGCCAGCAGCCCTGGAGGGACACACACCTACGAGCAGTACTTC,CASSPGGTHTYEQYF
TRBJ2-3,.,TRBV5-1,.,TGCGCCAGCAGCTTGAACGGGAGTCCAGATACGCAGTATTTT,CASSLNGSPDTQYF
TRBJ2-7,few,TRBV12-3/TRBV12-4,.,TGTGCCAGCAGCCGGGGACAAATCAACGAGCAGTACTTC,CASSRGQINEQYF
TRBJ2-3,few,TRBV30,TRBD1,TGTGCCTACGGCAGGGGGTTAACAGATACGCAGTATTTT,CAYGRGLTDTQYF
TRBJ2-1,.,TRBV11-2,TRBD1,TGTGCCAGCAGCGGGGACAGGGCGCCCCACAATGAGCAGTTCTTC,CASSGDRAPHNEQFF
TRBJ2-1,few,TRBV12-3/TRBV12-4,TRBD2,TGTGCCAGCAGTTTAGCATCGATTAGCGGGGGCCAAGAGCAGTTCTTC,CASSLASISGGQEQFF
TRBJ2-3,.,TRBV7-3,.,TGTGCCAGCAGCTTATCCCCACAGGTTACAGATACGCAGTATTTT,CASSLSPQVTDTQYF
TRBJ2-5,.,TRBV20-1,TRBD2,TGCAGTGCTCAAGGGACTAGCGGGAGGGCCGTGAAGACCCAGTACTTC,CSAQGTSGRAVKTQYF
TRBJ2-1,once,TRBV7-9,.,TGTGCCAGCAGCTTAAGAGATTGGCGGGGAATATACAATGAGCAGTTCTTC,CASSLRDWRGIYNEQFF
TRBJ2-5,.,TRBV24-1,TRBD2,TGTGCCACCGGTAGCGGGAGGGCCGGGGAGACCCAGTACTTC,CATGSGRAGETQYF
TRBJ1-6,few,TRBV5-1,.,TGCGCCAGCAGCGGGGACGGAACAGGCACCCTCCACTTT,CASSGDGTGTLHF
TRBJ2-6,.,TRBV12-3/TRBV12-4,.,TGTGCCAGCACCCTAGTTGTTTCTGGGGCCAACGTCCTGACTTTC,CASTLVVSGANVLTF
TRBJ2-1,few,TRBV20-1,TRBD2,TGCAGTGCTCATAGCGGGAGCTCAGGGACCAATGAGCAGTTCTTC,CSAHSGSSGTNEQFF
TRBJ2-2,.,TRBV20-1,.,TGCAGTGCTAGATACAGGGCCGGGACCGGGGAGCTGTTTTTT,CSARYRAGTGELFF
TRBJ2-1,.,TRBV4-2,.,TGTGCCAGCAGCCAAGATTCGGGAGCCGACAATGAGCAGTTCTTC,CASSQDSGADNEQFF
TRBJ2-7,few,TRBV19,TRBD1,TGTGCCAGTAGCCTTCAGGGGGCGAACTACGAGCAGTACTTC,CASSLQGANYEQYF